This T cell receptor beta chain was observed in a study of beta chain features in type 1 diabetes. As for the study in general: Sorted cells examined across all samples numbered 85 million to 130 million. Points from the study as a whole: More deletions and fewer insertions at VDJ junctions were found in patients with type 1 diabetes. Patients with Type 1 diabetes showed moderately but significantly shorter TCRB CDR3s in all four CD4+ subsets. In patients and controls equally, PCR might favor templates that are shorter.

The CDR3 sequence is 13 residues long. V lost 5 bases and J 7 bases, leaving 11 bases between the germline ends. Per germline, CDR1 SGHTA and CDR2 FQGNSA. Concerning this clone itself: Antigen: not known.

cDNA synthesis used the whole RNA isolate, giving expressed TCRB sequences. Assay: immunoSEQ multiplex PCR; the TCRdb copy retains only in-frame clones and omits some. The sample has 300,000 to 350,000 clones, about a tenth seen once. Over 95% purity was reached by all sorted populations. The sample consisted of central memory CD4+ T cells from blood. The TCR comes from a man in his thirties or forties with type 1 diabetes. This rearrangement joins TRBV7-2 to TRBJ1-4; TRBD1 might be the D (5 bases). In DNA form, the CDR3 reads TGTGCCAGCAGCGAACAGGAGTCTGAAAAACTGTTTTTT. This gives the protein CASSEQESEKLFF.